This T cell receptor (beta chain) was identified during a study of regulatory T cells in long-lasting Graves disease. Study findings and constraints: Relative to new patients (roughly 950), persistent patients exhibited greater sharing of public clonotypes (around 2,800).

iRepertoire HTBI primers and Arm-PCR of CDR3 regions built TCR beta libraries. A single record per CDR3 protein comes from TCRdb applying MiXCR to the multiplex PCR reads. Here the sample spans some 250,000 distinct CDR3 sequences, more than 15% being singletons. On this clonotype: What it binds is not known. A read error is the likely source, as a far larger clone sits one nucleotide away.

The time point denotes: newly diagnosed GD, antithyroid drugs for less than 3 months. RNA extracted from PBMCs served as the sequencing template. This CDR3 has 15 amino acids. Another study also made use of these data, one on T cells in Graves' hyperthyroidism and ophthalmopathy.

The sequencing here drew on peripheral blood mononuclear cells (PBMCs), taken at new diagnosis, from a patient treated with antithyroid drugs. The sequence was obtained from a woman aged 30 to 39 with Graves disease. This chain joins TRBV12-3 or TRBV12-4 and TRBJ2-1; TRBD2 might be the D (7 bases). Near its end, the DNA agrees better with TRBJ2-3, so the J call may be wrong. CDR3 protein: CVSRMRGGAGDTQYF. The CDR3 DNA is TGTGTCAGCCGGATGAGGGGGGGGGCCGGAGATACGCAGTATTTT.